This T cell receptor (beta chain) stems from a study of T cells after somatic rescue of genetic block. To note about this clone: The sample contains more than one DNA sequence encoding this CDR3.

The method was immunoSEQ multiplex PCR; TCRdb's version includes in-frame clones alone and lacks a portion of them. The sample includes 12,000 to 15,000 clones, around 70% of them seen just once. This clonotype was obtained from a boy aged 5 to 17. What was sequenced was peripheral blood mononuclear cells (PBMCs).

This chain's CDR3 is CASSPRLADYNEQFF. The CDR3, as DNA: TGTGCCAGCTCACCACGACTAGCGGACTACAATGAGCAGTTCTTC. The chain joins TRBV18 to TRBJ2-1, with TRBD2 matching over 9 bases. The CDR3 extends over 15 amino acids. Trimming cost V 1 base and J 3 bases; bases outside gene matches: 1. Germline CDR1 and CDR2: KGHSH and LQKENI.